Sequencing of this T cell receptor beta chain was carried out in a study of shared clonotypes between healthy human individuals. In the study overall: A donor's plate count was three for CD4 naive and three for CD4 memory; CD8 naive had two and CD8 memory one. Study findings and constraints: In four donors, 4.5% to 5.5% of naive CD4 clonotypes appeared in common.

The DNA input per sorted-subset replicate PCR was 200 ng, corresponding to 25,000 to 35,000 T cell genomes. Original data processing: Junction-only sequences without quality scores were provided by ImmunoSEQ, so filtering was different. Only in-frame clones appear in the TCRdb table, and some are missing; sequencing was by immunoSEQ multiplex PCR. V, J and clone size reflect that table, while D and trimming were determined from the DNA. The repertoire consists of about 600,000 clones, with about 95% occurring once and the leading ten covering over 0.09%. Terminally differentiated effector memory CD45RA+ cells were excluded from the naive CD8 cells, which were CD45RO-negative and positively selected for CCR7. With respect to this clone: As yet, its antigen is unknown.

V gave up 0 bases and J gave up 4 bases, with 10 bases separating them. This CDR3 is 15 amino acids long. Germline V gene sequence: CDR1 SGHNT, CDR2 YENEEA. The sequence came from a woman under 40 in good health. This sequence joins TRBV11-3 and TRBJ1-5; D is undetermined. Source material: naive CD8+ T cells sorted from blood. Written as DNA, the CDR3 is TGTGCCAGCAGCTTAGATCAAACGGAGAATCAGCCCCAGCATTTT. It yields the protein CASSLDQTENQPQHF. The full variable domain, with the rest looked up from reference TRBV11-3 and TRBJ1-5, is EAGVVQSPRYKIIEKKQPVAFWCNPISGHNTLYWYLQNLGQGPELLIRYENEEAVDDSQLPKDRFSAERLKGVDSTLKIQPAELGDSAVYLCASSLDQTENQPQHFGDGTRLSIL.